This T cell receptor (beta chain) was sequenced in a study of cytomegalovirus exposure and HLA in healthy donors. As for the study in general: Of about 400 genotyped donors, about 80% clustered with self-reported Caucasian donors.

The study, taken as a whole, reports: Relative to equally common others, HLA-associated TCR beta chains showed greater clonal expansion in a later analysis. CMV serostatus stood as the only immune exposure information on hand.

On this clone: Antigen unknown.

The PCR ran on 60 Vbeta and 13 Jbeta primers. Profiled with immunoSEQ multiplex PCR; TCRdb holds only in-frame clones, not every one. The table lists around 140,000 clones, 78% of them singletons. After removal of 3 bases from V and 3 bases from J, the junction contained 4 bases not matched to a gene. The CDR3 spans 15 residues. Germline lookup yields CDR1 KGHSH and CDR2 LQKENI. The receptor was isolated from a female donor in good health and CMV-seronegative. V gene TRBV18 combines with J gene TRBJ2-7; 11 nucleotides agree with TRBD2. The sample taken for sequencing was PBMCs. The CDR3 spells CASSPVAGGVYEQYF. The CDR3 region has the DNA TGTGCCAGCTCACCGGTAGCGGGAGGGGTCTACGAGCAGTACTTC.